Listed here is a single T cell receptor beta chain. Its antigen is undetermined. The donors were part of the validation cohort of 100 to 150 subjects. That cohort was separate from the first cohort, which comprised 500 to 850 subjects. This sample was included in a study of cytomegalovirus exposure and HLA in healthy donors. At the level of the study: Later, an analysis reported that the approximately 120 validation repertoires had used the same platform as the approximately 660 first-cohort repertoires. Study-wide results and caveats: Cytomegalovirus status, reportedly, was diagnosed with high specificity and sensitivity by the classifier. The listing of 150 or so TCR beta chains classed them as cytomegalovirus-associated.

Produced via immunoSEQ multiplex PCR; TCRdb's table is partial and in-frame only. The sample lists approximately 280,000 clones, approximately 86% occurring once. The length of the CDR3 is 16 residues. Between the trimmed V and J ends, which lost 1 base and 0 bases, there was a span of 10 bases. In germline, CDR1 is SGHDN, CDR2 FVKESK. The chain joins TRBV14 to TRBJ2-1; D uncertain. This receptor was identified in a woman aged 18-30 years in good health and CMV-seronegative. The sample consisted of PBMCs. The DNA of the CDR3 is TGTGCCAGCAGCCAAGGCTATAGTAGCTCCTACAATGAGCAGTTCTTC. It is translated as CASSQGYSSSYNEQFF.